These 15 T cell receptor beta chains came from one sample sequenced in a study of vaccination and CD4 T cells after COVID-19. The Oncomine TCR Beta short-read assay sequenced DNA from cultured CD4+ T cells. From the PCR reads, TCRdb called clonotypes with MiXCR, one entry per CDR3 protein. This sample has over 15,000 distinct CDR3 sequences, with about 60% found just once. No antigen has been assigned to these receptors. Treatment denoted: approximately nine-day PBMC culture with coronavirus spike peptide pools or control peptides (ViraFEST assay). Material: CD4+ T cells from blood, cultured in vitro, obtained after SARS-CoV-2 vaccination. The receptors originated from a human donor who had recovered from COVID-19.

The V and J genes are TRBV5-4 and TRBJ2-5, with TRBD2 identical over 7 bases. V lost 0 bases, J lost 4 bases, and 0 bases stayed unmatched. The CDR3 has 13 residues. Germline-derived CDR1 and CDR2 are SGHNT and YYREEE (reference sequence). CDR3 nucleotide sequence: TGTGCCAGCAGCTTGGCGGGAGGAGAGACCCAGTACTTC. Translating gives CASSLAGGETQYF.

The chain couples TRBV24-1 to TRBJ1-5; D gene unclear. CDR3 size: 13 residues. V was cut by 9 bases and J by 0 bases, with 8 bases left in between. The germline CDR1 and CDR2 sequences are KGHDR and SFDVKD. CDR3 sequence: CATPSYSNQPQHF. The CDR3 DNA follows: TGTGCCACCCCCAGTTATAGCAATCAGCCCCAGCATTTT.

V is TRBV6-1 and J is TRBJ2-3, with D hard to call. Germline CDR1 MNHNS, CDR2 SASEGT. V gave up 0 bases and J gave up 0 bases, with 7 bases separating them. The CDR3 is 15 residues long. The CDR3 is CASSEARRSTDTQYF. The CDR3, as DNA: TGTGCCAGCAGTGAAGCTCGCAGGAGCACAGATACGCAGTATTTT.

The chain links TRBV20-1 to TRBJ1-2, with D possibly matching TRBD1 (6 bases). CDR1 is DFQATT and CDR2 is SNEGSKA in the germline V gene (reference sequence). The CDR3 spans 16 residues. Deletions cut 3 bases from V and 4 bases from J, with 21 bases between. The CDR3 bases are TGCAGTGCTAGCCTTGGACAGACCCCATGGGGCTATGGCTACACCTTC. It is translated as CSASLGQTPWGYGYTF.

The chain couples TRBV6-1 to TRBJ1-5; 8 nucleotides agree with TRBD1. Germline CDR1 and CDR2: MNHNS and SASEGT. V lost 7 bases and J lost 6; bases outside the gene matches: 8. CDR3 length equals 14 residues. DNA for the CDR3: TGTGCCAGCATAGTGGCAGGGGGCTTTCAGCCCCAGCATTTT. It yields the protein CASIVAGGFQPQHF.

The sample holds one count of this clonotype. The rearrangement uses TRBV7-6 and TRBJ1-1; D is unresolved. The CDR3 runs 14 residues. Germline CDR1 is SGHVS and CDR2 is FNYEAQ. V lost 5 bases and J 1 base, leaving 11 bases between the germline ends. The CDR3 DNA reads TGTGCCAGCAGCCCACCCAGGACGAACACTGAAGCTTTCTTT. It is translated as CASSPPRTNTEAFF.

CDR3 DNA sequence: TGTGCCAGCAGTTTTGAGAGAGGAGATACGCAGTATTTT. Amino acids: CASSFERGDTQYF. The gene calls are TRBV27 and TRBJ2-3; D remains ambiguous. This CDR3 spans 13 amino acids. Germline V gene data show CDR1 as MNHEY and CDR2 as SMNVEV (reference sequence). Trimming shortened V by 3 bases and J by 5 bases, and 9 bases separated the two germline ends.

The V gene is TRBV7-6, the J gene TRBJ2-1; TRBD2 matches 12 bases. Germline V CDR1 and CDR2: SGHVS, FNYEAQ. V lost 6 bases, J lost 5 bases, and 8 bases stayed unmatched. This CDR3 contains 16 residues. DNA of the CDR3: TGTGCCAGCAGTTGGGGAGGACTAGCGGGAAACAATGAGCAGTTCTTC. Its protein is CASSWGGLAGNNEQFF.

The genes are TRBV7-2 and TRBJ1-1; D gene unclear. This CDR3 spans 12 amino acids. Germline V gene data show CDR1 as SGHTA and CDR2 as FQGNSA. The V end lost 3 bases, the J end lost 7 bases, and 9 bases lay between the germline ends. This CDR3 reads CASSFNRDEAFF. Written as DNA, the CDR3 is TGTGCCAGCAGCTTTAATCGGGATGAAGCTTTCTTT.

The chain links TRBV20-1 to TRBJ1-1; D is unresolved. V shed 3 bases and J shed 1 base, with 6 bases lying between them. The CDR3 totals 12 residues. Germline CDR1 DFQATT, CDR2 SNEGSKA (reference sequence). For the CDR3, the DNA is TGCAGTGCTAGCACAGAGAACACTGAAGCTTTCTTT. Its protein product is CSASTENTEAFF.

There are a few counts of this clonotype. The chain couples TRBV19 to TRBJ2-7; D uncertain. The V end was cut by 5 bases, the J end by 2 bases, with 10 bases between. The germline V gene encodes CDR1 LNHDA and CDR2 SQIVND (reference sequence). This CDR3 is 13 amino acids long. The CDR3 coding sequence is TGTGCCAGTAGTGGTCAGGAAACCTACGAGCAGTACTTC. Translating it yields CASSGQETYEQYF.

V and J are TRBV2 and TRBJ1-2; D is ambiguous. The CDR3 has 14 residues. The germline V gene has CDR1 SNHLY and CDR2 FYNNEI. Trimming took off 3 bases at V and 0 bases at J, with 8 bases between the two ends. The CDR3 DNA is TGTGCCAGCAGTGAGACCAGCACTAACTATGGCTACACCTTC. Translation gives CASSETSTNYGYTF.

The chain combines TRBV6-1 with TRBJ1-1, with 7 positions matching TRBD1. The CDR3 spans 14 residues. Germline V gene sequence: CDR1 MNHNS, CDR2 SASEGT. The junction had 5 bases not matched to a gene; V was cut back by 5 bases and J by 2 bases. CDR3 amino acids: CASSNQGGNTEAFF. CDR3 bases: TGTGCCAGCAGTAACCAGGGGGGCAACACTGAAGCTTTCTTT.

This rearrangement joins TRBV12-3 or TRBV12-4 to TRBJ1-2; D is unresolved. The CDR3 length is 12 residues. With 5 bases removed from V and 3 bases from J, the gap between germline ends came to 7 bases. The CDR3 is CASSQVDYGYTF. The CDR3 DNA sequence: TGTGCCAGCAGTCAAGTAGACTATGGCTACACCTTC.

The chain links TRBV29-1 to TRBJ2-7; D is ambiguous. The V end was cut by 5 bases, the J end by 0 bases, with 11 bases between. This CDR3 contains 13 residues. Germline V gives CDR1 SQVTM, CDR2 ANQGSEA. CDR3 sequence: CSVLTYDSYEQYF. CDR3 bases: TGCAGCGTTTTAACATACGACTCCTACGAGCAGTACTTC.